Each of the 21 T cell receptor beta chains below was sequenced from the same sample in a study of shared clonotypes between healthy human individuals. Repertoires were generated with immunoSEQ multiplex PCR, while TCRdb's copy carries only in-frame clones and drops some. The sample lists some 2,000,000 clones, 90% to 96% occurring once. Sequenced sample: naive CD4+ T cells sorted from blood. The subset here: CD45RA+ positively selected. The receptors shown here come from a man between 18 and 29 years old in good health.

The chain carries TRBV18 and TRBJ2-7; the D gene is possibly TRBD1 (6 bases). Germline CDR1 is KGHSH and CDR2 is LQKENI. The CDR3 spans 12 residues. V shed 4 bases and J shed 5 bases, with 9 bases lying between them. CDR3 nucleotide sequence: TGTGCCAGCTCACTCACAGGGCACGAGCAGTACTTC. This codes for CASSLTGHEQYF.

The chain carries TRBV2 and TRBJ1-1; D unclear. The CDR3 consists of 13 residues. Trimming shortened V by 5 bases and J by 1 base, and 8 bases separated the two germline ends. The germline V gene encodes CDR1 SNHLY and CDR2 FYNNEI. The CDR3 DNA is TGTGCCAGCAGTCGACGGGAGAACACTGAAGCTTTCTTT. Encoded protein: CASSRRENTEAFF.

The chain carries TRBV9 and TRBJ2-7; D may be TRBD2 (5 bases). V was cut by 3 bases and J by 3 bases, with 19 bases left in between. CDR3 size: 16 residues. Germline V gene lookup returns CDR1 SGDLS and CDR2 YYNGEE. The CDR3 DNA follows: TGTGCCAGCAGCGAAAGAGAAGGAGGTGGGAGCTACGAGCAGTACTTC. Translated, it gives CASSEREGGGSYEQYF.

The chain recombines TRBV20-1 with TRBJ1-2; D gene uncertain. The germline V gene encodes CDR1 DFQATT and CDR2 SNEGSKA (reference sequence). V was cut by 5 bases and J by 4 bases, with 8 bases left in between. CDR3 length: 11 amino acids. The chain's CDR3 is CSAQVAYGYTF. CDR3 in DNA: TGCAGTGCTCAGGTTGCCTATGGCTACACCTTC.

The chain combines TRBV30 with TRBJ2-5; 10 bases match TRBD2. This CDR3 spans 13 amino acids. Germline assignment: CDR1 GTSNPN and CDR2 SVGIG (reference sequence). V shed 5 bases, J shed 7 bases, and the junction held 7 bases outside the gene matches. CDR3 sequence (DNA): TGTGCCTGGCTAGCGGGGGTTCCAGGGACCCAGTACTTC. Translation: CAWLAGVPGTQYF.

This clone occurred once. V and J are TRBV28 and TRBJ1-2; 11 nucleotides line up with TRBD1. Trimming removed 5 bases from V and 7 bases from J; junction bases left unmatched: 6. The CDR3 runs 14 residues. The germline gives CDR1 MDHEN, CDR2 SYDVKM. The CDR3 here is CASSLGQGVGGYTF. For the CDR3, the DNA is TGTGCCAGCAGTCTGGGACAGGGGGTTGGTGGCTACACCTTC.

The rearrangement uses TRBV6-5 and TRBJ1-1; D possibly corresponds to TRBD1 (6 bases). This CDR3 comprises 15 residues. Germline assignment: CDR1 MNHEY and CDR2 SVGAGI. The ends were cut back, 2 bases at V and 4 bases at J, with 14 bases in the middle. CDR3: CASSYQVQGSTEAFF. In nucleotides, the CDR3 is TGTGCCAGCAGTTACCAAGTTCAGGGGAGCACTGAAGCTTTCTTT.

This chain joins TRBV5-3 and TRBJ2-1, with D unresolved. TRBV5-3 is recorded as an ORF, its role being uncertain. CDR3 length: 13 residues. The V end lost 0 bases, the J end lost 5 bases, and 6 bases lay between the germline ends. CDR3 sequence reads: CARSLDSHNEQFF. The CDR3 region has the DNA TGTGCCAGAAGCTTGGACAGTCACAATGAGCAGTTCTTC.

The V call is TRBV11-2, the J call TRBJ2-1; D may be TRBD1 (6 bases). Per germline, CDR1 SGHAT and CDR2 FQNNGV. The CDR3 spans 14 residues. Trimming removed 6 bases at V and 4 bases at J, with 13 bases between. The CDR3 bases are TGTGCCAGCAGTCGGACAGACCAATACAATGAGCAGTTCTTC. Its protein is CASSRTDQYNEQFF. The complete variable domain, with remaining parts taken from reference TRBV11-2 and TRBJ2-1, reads EAGVAQSPRYKIIEKRQSVAFWCNPISGHATLYWYQQILGQGPKLLIQFQNNGVVDDSQLPKDRFSAERLKGVDSTLKIQPAKLEDSAVYLCASSRTDQYNEQFFGPGTRLTVL.

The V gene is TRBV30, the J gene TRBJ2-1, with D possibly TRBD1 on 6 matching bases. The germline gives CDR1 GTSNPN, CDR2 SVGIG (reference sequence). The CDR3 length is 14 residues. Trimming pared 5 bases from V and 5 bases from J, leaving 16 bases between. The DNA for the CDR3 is TGTGCCTGGGATGCAGGGGTATTGGACAATGAGCAGTTCTTC. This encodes CAWDAGVLDNEQFF.

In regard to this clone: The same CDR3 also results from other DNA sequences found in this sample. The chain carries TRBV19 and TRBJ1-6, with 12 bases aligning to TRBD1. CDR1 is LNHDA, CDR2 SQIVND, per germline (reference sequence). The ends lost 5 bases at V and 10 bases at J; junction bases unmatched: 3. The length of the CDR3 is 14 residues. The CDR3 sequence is CASSPGTGGSPLHF. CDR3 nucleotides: TGTGCCAGTAGTCCCGGGACAGGGGGCTCACCCCTCCACTTT.

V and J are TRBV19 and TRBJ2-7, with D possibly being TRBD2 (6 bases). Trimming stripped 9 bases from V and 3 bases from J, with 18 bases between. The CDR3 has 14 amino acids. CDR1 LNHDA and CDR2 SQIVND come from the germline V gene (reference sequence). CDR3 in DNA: TGTGCCAGCGGGCCTTACGGGGGAGTCTACGAGCAGTACTTC. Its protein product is CASGPYGGVYEQYF.

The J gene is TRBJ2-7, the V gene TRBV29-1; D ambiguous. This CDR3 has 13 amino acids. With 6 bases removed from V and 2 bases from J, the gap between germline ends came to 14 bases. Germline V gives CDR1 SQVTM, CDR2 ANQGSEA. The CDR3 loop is CSVKGPAPYEQYF. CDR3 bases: TGCAGCGTGAAGGGTCCGGCGCCCTACGAGCAGTACTTC.

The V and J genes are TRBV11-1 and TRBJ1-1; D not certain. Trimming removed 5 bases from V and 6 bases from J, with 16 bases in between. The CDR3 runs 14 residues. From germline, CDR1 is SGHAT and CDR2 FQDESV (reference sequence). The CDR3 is CASSQPGFMAEAFF. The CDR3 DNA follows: TGTGCCAGCAGCCAACCGGGGTTCATGGCTGAAGCTTTCTTT.

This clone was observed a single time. The CDR3 DNA reads as TGCAGCGTCCTCGTACTAGCGGGAGGGGAATACAATGAGCAGTTCTTC. The encoded protein is CSVLVLAGGEYNEQFF. V is TRBV29-1 and J is TRBJ2-1; TRBD2 matches at 13 bases. Germline V CDR1 and CDR2: SQVTM, ANQGSEA. Trimming removed 6 bases from V and 4 bases from J; junction bases left unmatched: 9. This CDR3 is 16 amino acids long.

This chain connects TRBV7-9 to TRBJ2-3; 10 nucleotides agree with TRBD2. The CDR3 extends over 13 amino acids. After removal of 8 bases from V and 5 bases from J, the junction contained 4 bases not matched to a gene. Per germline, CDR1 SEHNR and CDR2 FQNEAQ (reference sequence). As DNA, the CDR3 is TGTGCCAGCGGGCTAGCGGGAGTAGATACGCAGTATTTT. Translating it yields CASGLAGVDTQYF.

CDR3 in DNA: TGCGCCAGCAGCTTGTCCGGGAGCACTAATTCACCCCTCCACTTT. Translated, it gives CASSLSGSTNSPLHF. The chain employs TRBV5-1 and TRBJ1-6; D is ambiguous. V lost 1 base, J lost 6 bases, and 11 bases lay in between. The CDR3 has 15 amino acids. CDR1 is SGHRS, CDR2 YFSETQ, per germline.

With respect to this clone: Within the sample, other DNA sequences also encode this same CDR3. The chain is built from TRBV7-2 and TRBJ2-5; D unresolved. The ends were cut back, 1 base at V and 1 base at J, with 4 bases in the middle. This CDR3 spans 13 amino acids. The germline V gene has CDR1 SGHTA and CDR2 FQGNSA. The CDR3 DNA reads TGTGCCAGCAGCTTAGGGGCCCAAGAGACCCAGTACTTC. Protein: CASSLGAQETQYF.

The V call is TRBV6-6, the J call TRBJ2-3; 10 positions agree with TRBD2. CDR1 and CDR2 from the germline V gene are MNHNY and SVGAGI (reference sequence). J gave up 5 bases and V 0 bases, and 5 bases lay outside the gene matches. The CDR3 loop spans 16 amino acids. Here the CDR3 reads CASSYSPAGGQDTQYF. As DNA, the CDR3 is TGTGCCAGCAGTTACTCCCCAGCGGGGGGGCAAGATACGCAGTATTTT.

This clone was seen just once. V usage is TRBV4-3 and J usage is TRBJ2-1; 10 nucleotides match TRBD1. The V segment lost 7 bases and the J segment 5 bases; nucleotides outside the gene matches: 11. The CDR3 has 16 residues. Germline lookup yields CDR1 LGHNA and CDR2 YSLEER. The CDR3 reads CASTSVGQGGNNEQFF. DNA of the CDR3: TGCGCCAGCACCTCAGTTGGACAGGGGGGGAACAATGAGCAGTTCTTC.

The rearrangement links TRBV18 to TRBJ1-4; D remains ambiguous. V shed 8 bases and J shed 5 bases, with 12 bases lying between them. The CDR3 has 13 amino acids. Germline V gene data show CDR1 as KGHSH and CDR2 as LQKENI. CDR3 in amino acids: CASRGGRNEKLFF. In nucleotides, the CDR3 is TGTGCCAGCCGAGGTGGCAGAAATGAAAAACTGTTTTTT.